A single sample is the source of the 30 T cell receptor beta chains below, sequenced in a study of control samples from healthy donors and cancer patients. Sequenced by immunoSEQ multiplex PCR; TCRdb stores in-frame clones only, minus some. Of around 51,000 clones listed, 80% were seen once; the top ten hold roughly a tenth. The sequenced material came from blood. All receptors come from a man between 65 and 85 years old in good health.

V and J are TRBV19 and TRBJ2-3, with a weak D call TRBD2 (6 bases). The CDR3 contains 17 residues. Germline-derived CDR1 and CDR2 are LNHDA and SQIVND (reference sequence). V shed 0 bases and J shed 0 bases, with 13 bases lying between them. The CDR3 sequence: CASSIDQAGLSTDTQYF. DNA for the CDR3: TGTGCCAGTAGTATAGACCAGGCGGGACTGAGCACAGATACGCAGTATTTT. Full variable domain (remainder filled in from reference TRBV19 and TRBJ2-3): DGGITQSPKYLFRKEGQNVTLSCEQNLNHDAMYWYRQDPGQGLRLIYYSQIVNDFQKGDIAEGYSVSREKKESFPLTVTSAQKNPTAFYLCASSIDQAGLSTDTQYFGPGTRLTVL.

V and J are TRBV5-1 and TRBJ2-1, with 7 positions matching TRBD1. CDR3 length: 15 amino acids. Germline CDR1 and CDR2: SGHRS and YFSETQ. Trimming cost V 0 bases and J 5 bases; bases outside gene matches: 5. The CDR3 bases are TGCGCCAGCAGCTTGGAAGGACAGGAGCACAATGAGCAGTTCTTC. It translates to CASSLEGQEHNEQFF.

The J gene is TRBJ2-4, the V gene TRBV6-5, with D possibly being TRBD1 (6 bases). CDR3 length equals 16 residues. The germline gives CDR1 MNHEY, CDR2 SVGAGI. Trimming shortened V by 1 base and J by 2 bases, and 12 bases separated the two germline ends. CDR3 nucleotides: TGTGCCAGCAGTTACTTAGGCAGGGGAACCAAAAACATTCAGTACTTC. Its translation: CASSYLGRGTKNIQYF.

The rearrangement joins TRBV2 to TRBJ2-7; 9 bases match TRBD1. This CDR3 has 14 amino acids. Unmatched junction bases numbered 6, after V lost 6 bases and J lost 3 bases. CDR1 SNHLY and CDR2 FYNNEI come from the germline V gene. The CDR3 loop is CASSEQGAGYEQYF. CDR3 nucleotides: TGTGCCAGCAGCGAACAGGGGGCGGGCTACGAGCAGTACTTC.

The CDR3, as DNA: TGTGCCAGCAGCTTTAGTCTGGACAGCTTTTCAGGCTACACCTTC. Its translation is CASSFSLDSFSGYTF. The chain carries TRBV7-2 and TRBJ1-2, with D perhaps TRBD1 (6 bases). The germline V gene has CDR1 SGHTA and CDR2 FQGNSA. V lost 3 bases, J lost 8 bases, and 19 bases lay in between. This CDR3 contains 15 residues.

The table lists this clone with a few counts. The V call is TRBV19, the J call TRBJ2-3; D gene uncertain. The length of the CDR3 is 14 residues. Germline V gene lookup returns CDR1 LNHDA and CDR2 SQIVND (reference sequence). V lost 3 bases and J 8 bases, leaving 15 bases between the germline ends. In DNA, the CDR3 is TGTGCCAGTAGTATGCCCACCTCGTGGGGTACGCAGTATTTT. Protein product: CASSMPTSWGTQYF. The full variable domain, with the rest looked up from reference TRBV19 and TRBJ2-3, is DGGITQSPKYLFRKEGQNVTLSCEQNLNHDAMYWYRQDPGQGLRLIYYSQIVNDFQKGDIAEGYSVSREKKESFPLTVTSAQKNPTAFYLCASSMPTSWGTQYFGPGTRLTVL.

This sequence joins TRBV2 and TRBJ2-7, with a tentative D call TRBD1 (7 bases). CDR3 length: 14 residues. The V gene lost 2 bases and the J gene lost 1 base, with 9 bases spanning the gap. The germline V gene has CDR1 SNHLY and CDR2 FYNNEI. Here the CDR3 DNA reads TGTGCCAGCAGTGAACAGGGGGGTTCCTACGAGCAGTACTTC. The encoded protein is CASSEQGGSYEQYF.

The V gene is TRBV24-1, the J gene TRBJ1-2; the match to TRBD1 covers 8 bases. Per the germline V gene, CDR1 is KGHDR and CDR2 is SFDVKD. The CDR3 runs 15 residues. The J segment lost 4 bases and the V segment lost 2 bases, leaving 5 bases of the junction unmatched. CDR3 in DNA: TGTGCCACCAGTGATTCCGGGACAGGCGCCTATGGCTACACCTTC. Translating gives CATSDSGTGAYGYTF.

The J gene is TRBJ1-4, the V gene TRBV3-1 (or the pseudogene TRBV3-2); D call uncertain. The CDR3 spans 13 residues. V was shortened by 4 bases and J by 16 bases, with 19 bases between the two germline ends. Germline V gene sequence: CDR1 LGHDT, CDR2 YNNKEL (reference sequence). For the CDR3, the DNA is TGTGCCAGCAGCCCGACCGTTCAAACATTGCCGTTTTTT. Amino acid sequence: CASSPTVQTLPFF.

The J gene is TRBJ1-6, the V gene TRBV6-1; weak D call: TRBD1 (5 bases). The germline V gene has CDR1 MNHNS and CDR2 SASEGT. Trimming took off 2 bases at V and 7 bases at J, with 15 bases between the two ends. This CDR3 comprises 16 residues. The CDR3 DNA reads TGTGCCAGCAGTGAATATCGTGCGGGGCTAAATTCACCCCTCCACTTT. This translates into CASSEYRAGLNSPLHF.

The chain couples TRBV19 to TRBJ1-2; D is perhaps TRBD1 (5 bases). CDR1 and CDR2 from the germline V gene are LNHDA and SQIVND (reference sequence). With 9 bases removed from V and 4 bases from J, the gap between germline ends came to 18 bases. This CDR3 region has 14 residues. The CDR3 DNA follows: TGTGCCAGCACCAGGTCAGGGAGGTTCTATGGCTACACCTTC. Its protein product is CASTRSGRFYGYTF.

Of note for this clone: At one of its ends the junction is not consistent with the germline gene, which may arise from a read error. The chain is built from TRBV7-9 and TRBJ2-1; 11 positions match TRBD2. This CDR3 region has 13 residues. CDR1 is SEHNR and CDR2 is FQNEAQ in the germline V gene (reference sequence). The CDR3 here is CASSLLAGGERFF. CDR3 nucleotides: TGTGCCAGCAGCTTATTAGCGGGAGGGGAGCGGTTCTTC.

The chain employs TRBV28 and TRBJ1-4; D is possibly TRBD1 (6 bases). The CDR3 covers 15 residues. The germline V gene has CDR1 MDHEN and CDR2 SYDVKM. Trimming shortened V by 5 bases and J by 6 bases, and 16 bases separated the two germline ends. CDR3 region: CASSTIWGAYEKLFF. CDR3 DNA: TGTGCCAGCAGTACTATCTGGGGGGCTTATGAAAAACTGTTTTTT.

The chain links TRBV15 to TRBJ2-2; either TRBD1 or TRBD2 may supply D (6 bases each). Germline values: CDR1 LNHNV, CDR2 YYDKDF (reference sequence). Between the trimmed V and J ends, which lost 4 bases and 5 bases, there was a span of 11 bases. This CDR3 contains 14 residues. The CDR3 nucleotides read TGTGCCACCAGCAATGGGGGGCAGACCGGGGAGCTGTTTTTT. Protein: CATSNGGQTGELFF.

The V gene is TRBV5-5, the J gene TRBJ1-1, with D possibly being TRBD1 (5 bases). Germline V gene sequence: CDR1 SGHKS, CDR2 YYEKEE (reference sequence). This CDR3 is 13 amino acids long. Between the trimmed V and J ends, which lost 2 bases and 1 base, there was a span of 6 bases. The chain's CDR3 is CASSLQANTEAFF. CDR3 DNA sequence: TGTGCCAGCAGCTTACAGGCGAACACTGAAGCTTTCTTT.

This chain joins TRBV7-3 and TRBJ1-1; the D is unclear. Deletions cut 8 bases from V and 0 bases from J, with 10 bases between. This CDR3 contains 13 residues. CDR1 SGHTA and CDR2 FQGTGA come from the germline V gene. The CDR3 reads CASQQSLNTEAFF. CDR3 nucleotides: TGTGCCAGCCAACAATCTTTGAACACTGAAGCTTTCTTT.

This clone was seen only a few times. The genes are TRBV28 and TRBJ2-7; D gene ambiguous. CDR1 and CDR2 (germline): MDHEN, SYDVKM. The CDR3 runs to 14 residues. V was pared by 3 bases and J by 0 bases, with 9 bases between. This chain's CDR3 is CASSFVGVSYEQYF. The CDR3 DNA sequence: TGTGCCAGCAGTTTCGTCGGTGTCTCCTACGAGCAGTACTTC.

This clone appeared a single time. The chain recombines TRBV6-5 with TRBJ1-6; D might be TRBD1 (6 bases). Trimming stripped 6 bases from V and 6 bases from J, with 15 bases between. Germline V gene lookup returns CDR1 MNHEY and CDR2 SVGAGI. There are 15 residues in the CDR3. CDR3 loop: CASSVETGSNSPLHF. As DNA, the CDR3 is TGTGCCAGCAGCGTGGAGACAGGATCTAATTCACCCCTCCACTTT.

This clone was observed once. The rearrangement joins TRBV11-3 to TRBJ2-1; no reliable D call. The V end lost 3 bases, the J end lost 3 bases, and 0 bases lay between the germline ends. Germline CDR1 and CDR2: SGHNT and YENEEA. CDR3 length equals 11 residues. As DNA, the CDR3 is TGTGCCAGCAGCTTCTACAATGAGCAGTTCTTC. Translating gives CASSFYNEQFF.

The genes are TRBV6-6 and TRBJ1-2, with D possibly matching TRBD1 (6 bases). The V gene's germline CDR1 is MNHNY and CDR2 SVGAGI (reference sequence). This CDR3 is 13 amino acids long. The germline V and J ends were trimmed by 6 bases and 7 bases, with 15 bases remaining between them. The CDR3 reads CASRFSQGAGYTF. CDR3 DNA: TGTGCCAGCAGATTCTCACAGGGAGCTGGCTACACCTTC.

In nucleotides, the CDR3 is TGCGCCAGCAGCGCCCAGGGGGCTGTGAACACTGAAGCTTTCTTT. It translates to CASSAQGAVNTEAFF. The chain links TRBV5-1 to TRBJ1-1; 8 positions agree with TRBD1. Germline trimming cut 4 bases from V and 0 bases from J; bases unmatched to any gene: 5. CDR3 length: 15 amino acids. Per germline, CDR1 SGHRS and CDR2 YFSETQ.

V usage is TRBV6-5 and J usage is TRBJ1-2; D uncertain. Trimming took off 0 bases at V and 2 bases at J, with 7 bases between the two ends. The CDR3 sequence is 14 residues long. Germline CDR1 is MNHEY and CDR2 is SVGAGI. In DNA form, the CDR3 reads TGTGCCAGCAGTTACTCGGCCTGGAACTATGGCTACACCTTC. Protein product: CASSYSAWNYGYTF.

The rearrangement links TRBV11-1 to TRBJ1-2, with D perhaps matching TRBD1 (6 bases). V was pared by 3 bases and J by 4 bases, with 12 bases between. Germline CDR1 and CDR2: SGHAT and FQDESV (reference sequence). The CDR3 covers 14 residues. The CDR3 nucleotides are TGTGCCAGCAGCTTCTCCCGGGACATCTATGGCTACACCTTC. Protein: CASSFSRDIYGYTF.

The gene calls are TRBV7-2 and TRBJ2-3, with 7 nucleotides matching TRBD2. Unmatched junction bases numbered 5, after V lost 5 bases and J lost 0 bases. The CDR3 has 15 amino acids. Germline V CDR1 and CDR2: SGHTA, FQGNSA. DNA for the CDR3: TGTGCCAGCAGCCCTACCGGGGGGAGCACAGATACGCAGTATTTT. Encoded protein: CASSPTGGSTDTQYF.

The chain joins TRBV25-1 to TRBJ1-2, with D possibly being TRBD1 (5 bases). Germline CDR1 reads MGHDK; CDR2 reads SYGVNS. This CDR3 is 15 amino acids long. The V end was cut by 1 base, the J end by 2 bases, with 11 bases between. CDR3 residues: CASSELRDGNYGYTF. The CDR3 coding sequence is TGTGCCAGCAGTGAATTGAGGGACGGGAACTATGGCTACACCTTC.

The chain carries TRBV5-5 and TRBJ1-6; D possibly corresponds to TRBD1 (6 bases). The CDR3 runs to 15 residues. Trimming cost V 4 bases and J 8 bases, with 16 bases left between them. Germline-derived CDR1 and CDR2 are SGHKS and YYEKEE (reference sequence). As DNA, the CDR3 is TGTGCCAGCAGCCTCGAGGGGGGGTCGGATTCACCCCTCCACTTT. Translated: CASSLEGGSDSPLHF.

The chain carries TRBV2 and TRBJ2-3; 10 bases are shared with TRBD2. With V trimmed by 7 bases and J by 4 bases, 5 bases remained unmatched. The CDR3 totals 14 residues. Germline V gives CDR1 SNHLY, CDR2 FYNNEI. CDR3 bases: TGTGCCAGCAACCTAGCGGGAGCGGCAGATACGCAGTATTTT. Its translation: CASNLAGAADTQYF.

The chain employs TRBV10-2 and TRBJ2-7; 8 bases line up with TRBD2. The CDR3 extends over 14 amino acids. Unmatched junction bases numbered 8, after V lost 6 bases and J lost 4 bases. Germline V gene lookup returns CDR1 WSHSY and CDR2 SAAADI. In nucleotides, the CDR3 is TGCGCCAGCAGCGTCGGGAGGGGGACTTACGAGCAGTACTTC. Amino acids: CASSVGRGTYEQYF.

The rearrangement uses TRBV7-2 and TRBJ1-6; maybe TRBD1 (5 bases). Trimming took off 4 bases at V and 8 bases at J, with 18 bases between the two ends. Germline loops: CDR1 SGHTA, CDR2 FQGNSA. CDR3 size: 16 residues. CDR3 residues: CASSSPPSGGYSPLHF. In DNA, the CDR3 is TGTGCCAGCAGCTCACCCCCTTCGGGGGGGTATTCACCCCTCCACTTT.

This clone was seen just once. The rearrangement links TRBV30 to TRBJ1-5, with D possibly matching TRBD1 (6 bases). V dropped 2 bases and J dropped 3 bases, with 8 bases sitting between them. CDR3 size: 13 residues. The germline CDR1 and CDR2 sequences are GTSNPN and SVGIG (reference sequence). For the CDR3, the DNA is TGTGCCTGGAGTACAGGGAACAATCAGCCCCAGCATTTT. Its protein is CAWSTGNNQPQHF.